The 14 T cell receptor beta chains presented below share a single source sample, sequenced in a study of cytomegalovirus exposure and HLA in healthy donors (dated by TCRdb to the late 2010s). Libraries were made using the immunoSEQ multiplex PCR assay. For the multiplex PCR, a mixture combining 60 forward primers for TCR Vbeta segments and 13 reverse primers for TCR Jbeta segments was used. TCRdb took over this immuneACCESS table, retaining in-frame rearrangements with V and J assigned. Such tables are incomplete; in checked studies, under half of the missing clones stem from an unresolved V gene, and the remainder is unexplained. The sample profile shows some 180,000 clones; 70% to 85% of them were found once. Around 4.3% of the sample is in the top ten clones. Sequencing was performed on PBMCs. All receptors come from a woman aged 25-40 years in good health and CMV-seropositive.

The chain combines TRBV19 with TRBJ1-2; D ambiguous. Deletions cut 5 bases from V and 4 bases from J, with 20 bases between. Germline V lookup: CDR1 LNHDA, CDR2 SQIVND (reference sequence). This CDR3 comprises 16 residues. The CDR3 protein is CASSLPGEGRIYGYTF. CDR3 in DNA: TGTGCCAGTAGTCTCCCGGGTGAGGGCAGAATCTATGGCTACACCTTC.

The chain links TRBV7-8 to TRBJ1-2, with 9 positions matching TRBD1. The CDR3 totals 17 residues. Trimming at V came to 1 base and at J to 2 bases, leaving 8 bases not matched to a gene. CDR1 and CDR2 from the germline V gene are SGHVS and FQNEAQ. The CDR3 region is CASSLGNRGPRNYGYTF. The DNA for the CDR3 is TGTGCCAGCAGCTTAGGTAACAGGGGGCCACGGAACTATGGCTACACCTTC.

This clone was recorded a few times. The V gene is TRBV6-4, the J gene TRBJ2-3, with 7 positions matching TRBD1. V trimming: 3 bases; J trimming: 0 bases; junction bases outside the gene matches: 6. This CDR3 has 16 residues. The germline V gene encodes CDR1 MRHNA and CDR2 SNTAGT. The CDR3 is CASSEEQGSSTDTQYF. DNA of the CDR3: TGTGCCAGCAGTGAGGAACAGGGGTCTAGCACAGATACGCAGTATTTT.

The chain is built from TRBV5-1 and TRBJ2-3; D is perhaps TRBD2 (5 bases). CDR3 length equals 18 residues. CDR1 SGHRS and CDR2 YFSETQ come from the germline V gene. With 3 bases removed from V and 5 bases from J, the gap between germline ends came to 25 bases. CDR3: CASSSPPDRGQRRDTQYF. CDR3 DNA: TGCGCCAGCAGCTCACCCCCCGACCGCGGGCAACGTAGAGATACGCAGTATTTT.

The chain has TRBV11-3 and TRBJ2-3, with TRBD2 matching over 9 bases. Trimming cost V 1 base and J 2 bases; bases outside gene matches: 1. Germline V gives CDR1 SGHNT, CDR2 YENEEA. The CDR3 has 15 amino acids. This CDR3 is CASSLVAGVTDTQYF. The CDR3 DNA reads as TGTGCCAGCAGCTTAGTAGCGGGAGTCACAGATACGCAGTATTTT.

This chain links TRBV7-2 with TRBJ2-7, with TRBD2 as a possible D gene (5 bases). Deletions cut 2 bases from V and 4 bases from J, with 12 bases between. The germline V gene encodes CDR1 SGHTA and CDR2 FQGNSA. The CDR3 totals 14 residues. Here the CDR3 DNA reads TGTGCCAGCAGCTTAAACGGGGTGATTTACGAGCAGTACTTC. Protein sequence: CASSLNGVIYEQYF.

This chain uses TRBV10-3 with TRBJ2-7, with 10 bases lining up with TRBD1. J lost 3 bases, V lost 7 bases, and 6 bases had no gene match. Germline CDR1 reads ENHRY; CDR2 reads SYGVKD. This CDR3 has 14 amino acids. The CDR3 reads CAIKGQGSIYEQYF. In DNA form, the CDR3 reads TGTGCCATCAAGGGACAGGGGTCAATCTACGAGCAGTACTTC.

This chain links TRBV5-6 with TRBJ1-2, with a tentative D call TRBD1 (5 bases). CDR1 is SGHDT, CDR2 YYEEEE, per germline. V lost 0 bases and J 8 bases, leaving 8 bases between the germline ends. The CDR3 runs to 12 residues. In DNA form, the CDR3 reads TGTGCCAGCAGCTTGGGGGGCACAGGCTACACCTTC. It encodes CASSLGGTGYTF.

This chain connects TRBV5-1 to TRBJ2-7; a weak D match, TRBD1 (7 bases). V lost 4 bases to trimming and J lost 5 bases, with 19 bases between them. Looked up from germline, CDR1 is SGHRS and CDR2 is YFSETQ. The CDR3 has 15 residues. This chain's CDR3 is CASSTGDSSTNEQYF. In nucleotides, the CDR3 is TGCGCCAGCAGCACGGGGGACAGTTCAACCAACGAGCAGTACTTC.

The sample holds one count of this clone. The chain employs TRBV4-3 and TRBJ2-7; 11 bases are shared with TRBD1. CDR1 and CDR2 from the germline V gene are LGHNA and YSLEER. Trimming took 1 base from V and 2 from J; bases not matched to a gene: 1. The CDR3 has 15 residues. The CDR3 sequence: CASSQGTGGPYEQYF. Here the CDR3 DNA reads TGCGCCAGCAGCCAAGGGACAGGGGGCCCCTACGAGCAGTACTTC.

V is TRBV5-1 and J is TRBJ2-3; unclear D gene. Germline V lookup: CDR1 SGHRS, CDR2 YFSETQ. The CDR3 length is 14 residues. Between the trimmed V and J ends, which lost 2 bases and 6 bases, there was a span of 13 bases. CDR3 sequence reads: CASSLSVSGDTQYF. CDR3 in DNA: TGCGCCAGCAGCTTAAGCGTTAGTGGGGATACGCAGTATTTT.

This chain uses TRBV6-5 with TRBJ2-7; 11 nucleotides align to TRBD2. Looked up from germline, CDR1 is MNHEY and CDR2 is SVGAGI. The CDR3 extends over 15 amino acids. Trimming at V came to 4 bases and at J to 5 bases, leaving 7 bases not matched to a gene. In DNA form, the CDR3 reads TGTGCCAGCAGTTTCTCACTAGCGGGAGTAAACGAGCAGTACTTC. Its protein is CASSFSLAGVNEQYF.

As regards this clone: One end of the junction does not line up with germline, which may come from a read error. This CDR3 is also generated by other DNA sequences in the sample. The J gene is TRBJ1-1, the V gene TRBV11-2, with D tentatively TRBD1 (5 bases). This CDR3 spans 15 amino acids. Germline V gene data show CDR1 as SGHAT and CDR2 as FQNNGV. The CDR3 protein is CASSYWGRRATEAFF. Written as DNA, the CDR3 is TGTGCCAGTAGCTACTGGGGCCGCAGAGCCACTGAAGCTTTCTTT.

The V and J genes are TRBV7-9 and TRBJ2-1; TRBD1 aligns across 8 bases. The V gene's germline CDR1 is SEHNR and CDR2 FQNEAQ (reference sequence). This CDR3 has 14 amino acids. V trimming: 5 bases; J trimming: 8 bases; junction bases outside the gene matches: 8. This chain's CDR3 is CASSPKTGVDEQFF. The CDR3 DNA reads TGTGCCAGCAGCCCGAAGACAGGGGTGGATGAGCAGTTCTTC.